This section outlines one TCR beta chain sequence together with its context. All enrollees were about 18 to 95 years old and from about two dozen US areas. V was pared by 0 bases and J by 0 bases, with 14 bases between. In germline, CDR1 is SGHNT, CDR2 YYREEE (reference sequence). There are 17 residues in the CDR3. This specimen belongs to a study of blood T cell repertoires in COVID-19. About the study: COVID-19 samples from acute and convalescent phases originated in the United States, Italy and Spain.

Data came from immunoSEQ multiplex PCR; TCRdb stores just in-frame clones and leaves some out. In the table there are some 250,000 clones, approximately 83% of which are singletons. The chain employs TRBV5-4 and TRBJ2-3; a weak D match, TRBD1 (5 bases). The source material was PBMCs or T cells enriched from blood (not recorded which). The clonotype was recovered from a woman in her 50s who had recovered from COVID-19. The CDR3 DNA reads as TGTGCCAGCAGCTTGGTTAGGGGAATCTATAGCACAGATACGCAGTATTTT. This sequence encodes CASSLVRGIYSTDTQYF.